This entry concerns a single T cell receptor beta chain. The table came from immunoSEQ multiplex PCR; TCRdb's copy has only in-frame clones and leaves some out. The data hold around 220,000 clones, with less than 90% observed a single time. This record comes from a study of blood T cell repertoires in COVID-19. Study at large: Nucleic acid was either cDNA or gDNA, and it came from T cells, B-cell-depleted T cells, or PBMCs.

Sequencing input: peripheral blood. The receptor's source is a man aged 25 to 45 with active or convalescent COVID-19.

Written as DNA, the CDR3 is TGCGCCAGCAGCCAAGGCGGCGGGGTGGGCAATCAGCCCCAGCATTTT. It encodes CASSQGGGVGNQPQHF. The chain joins TRBV4-1 to TRBJ1-5; D remains unclear. From germline, CDR1 is MGHRA and CDR2 YSYEKL. V was clipped by 1 base and J by 2 bases, with 12 bases between them. CDR3 length equals 16 residues.